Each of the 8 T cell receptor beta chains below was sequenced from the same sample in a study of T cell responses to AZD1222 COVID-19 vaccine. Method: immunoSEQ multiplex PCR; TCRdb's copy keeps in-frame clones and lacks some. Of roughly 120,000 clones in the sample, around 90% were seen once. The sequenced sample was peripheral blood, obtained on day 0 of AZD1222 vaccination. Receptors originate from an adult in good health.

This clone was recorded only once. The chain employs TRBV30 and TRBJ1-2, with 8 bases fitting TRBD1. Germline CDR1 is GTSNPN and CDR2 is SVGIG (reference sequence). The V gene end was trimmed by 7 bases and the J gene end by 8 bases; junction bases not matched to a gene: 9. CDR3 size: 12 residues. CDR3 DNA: TGTGCCTCGACCCCTACAGGGGGAGGCTACACCTTC. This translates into CASTPTGGGYTF.

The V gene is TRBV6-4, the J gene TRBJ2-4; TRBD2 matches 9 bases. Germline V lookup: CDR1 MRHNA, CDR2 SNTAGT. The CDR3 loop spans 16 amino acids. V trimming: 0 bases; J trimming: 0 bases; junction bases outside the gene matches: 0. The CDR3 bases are TGTGCCAGCAGTGACTCTAGCGGGGGAGCCAAAAACATTCAGTACTTC. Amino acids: CASSDSSGGAKNIQYF.

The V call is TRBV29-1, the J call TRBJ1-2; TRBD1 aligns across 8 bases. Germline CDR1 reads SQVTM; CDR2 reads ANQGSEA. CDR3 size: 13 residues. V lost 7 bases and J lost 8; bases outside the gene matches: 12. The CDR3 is CSAKQGGAWGYTF. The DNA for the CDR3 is TGCAGCGCTAAACAGGGGGGAGCTTGGGGCTACACCTTC. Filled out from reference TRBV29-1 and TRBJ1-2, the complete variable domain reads SAVISQKPSRDICQRGTSLTIQCQVDSQVTMMFWYRQQPGQSLTLIATANQGSEATYESGFVIDKFPISRPNLTFSTLTVSNMSPEDSSIYLCSAKQGGAWGYTFGSGTRLTVV.

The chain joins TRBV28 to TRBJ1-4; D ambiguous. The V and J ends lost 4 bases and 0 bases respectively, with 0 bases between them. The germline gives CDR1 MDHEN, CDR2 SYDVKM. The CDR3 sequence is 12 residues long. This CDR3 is CASSSTNEKLFF. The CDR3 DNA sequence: TGTGCCAGCAGTTCAACTAATGAAAAACTGTTTTTT.

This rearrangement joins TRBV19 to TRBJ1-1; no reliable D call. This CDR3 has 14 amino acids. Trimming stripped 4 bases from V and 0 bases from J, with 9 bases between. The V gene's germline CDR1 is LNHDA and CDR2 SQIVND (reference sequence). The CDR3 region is CASSKAPMNTEAFF. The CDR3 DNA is TGTGCCAGTAGTAAAGCCCCGATGAACACTGAAGCTTTCTTT.

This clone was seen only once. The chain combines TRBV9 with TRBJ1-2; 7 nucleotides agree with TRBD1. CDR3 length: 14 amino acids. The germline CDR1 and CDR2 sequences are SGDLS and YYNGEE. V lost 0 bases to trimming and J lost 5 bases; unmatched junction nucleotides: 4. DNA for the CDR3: TGTGCCAGCAGCGTAGGCACAGGGGTGTATGGCTACACCTTC. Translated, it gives CASSVGTGVYGYTF.

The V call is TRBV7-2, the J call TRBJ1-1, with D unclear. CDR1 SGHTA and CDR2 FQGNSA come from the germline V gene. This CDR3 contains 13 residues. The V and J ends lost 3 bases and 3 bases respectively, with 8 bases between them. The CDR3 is CASSFYEDTEAFF. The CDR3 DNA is TGTGCCAGCAGCTTCTACGAGGACACTGAAGCTTTCTTT.

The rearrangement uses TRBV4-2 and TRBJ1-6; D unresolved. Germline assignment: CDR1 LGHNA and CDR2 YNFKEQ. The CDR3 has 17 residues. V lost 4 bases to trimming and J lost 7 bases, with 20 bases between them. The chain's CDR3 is CASSLVAPGRENSPLHF. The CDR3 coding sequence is TGTGCCAGCAGCCTCGTTGCTCCGGGCCGGGAAAATTCACCCCTCCACTTT.